This T cell receptor (beta chain) was identified during a study of blood T cells in healthy people across ages. Primers used in a second PCR of roughly 7 to 12 cycles were a sample-barcoded 5' primer and a J-beta primer mix. TCRdb reprocessed the 5' RACE reads with MiXCR, giving one entry per CDR3 protein. The profile shows hundreds of thousands of distinct CDR3 sequences, around 45% of them singletons. This CDR3 has 11 residues. From germline, CDR1 is SNHLY and CDR2 FYNNEI. As to this clonotype: At one of its ends the junction is not consistent with the germline gene, which may arise from a read error.

The chain combines TRBV2 with TRBJ2-5; D not resolved. Sequencing used blood. The receptor comes from a woman in her fifties or sixties in good health. CDR3 DNA: TGTGCCAGCAGTCCCCAAGGGACCCAGTACTTC. Its protein product is CASSPQGTQYF.